This record looks at one T cell receptor beta chain sequence and its context. The sample originates from a study of cytomegalovirus exposure and HLA in healthy donors. Primers for the PCR totalled 60 Vbeta and 13 Jbeta. Profiling relied on immunoSEQ multiplex PCR, and the TCRdb table lists in-frame clones only, not all of them. In the table there are 75,000 to 100,000 clones, around two thirds of which are singletons. CDR3 length: 14 amino acids. The J segment lost 1 base and the V segment lost 3 bases, leaving 1 base of the junction unmatched. In germline, CDR1 is MDHEN, CDR2 SYDVKM. The sample comprised PBMCs. This clonotype originated in a male donor in good health and CMV-seronegative. The rearrangement uses TRBV28 and TRBJ1-1; 8 bases are a match to TRBD1. The CDR3 loop is CASSFDRGNTEAFF. CDR3 in DNA: TGTGCCAGCAGTTTTGACAGGGGGAACACTGAAGCTTTCTTT.